Included here is one T cell receptor (beta chain) sequence, with context. This entry is derived from a study of T-cell reconstitution after alpha-beta-depleted transplantation in children. V dropped 3 bases and J dropped 2 bases, with 10 bases sitting between them. This CDR3 has 14 amino acids. For TCRbeta, the library was prepared with unique molecular identifiers. TCRdb fed the PCR reads into MiXCR, producing one record per CDR3 protein. The sample shows about 640,000 distinct CDR3 sequences, 16% of them seen only once. The source is a human donor who donated a stem cell graft to a child with acute myeloid leukemia. V and J are TRBV12-3 or TRBV12-4 and TRBJ2-5; unclear D gene. Sample: PBMCs from the stem cell graft donor, taken from the stem cell graft. The CDR3 DNA follows: TGTGCCAGCAGTTTTAACCTCGGACAAGAGACCCAGTACTTC. Protein product: CASSFNLGQETQYF.